These 13 T cell receptor beta chains originate from one sample sequenced in a study of cytomegalovirus exposure and HLA in healthy donors. Profiling relied on immunoSEQ multiplex PCR, and the TCRdb table lists in-frame clones only, not all of them. The table shows 150,000 to 200,000 clones, with 80% to 85% occurring only once. Sequences were obtained from PBMCs. The receptors were sampled from a young woman in good health and CMV-seropositive.

CDR3 sequence (DNA): TGTGCCAGCAGTTTCGACAGGGGGTCCTACGAGCAGTACTTC. Encoded protein: CASSFDRGSYEQYF. This chain connects TRBV6-6 to TRBJ2-7; TRBD1 matches 9 bases. The CDR3 is 14 residues long. The germline CDR1 and CDR2 sequences are MNHNY and SVGAGI (reference sequence). Unmatched junction bases numbered 2, after V lost 4 bases and J lost 1 base.

The CDR3 loop is CASSLAGLERSYNEQFF. CDR3 in DNA: TGTGCCAGCAGCTTAGCCGGACTAGAACGTTCCTACAATGAGCAGTTCTTC. The chain employs TRBV7-6 and TRBJ2-1, with 7 bases that match TRBD2. Trimming took 0 bases from V and 1 from J; bases not matched to a gene: 6. This CDR3 comprises 17 residues. Germline CDR1 and CDR2: SGHVS and FNYEAQ. The complete variable domain, with remaining parts taken from reference TRBV7-6 and TRBJ2-1, reads GAGVSQSPRYKVTKRGQDVALRCDPISGHVSLYWYRQALGQGPEFLTYFNYEAQQDKSGLPNDRFSAERPEGSISTLTIQRTEQRDSAMYRCASSLAGLERSYNEQFFGPGTRLTVL.

This chain links TRBV5-4 with TRBJ2-3; 12 bases are a match to TRBD2. CDR3 length: 17 residues. Germline V lookup: CDR1 SGHNT, CDR2 YYREEE (reference sequence). V was pared by 4 bases and J by 1 base, with 7 bases of the junction left unmatched. CDR3 sequence: CASSPGLAGPGTDTQYF. The CDR3 DNA is TGTGCCAGCAGCCCCGGACTAGCGGGGCCAGGCACAGATACGCAGTATTTT.

The rearrangement joins TRBV27 to TRBJ2-2; the match to TRBD1 covers 7 bases. Per germline, CDR1 MNHEY and CDR2 SMNVEV (reference sequence). V lost 7 bases and J lost 7; bases outside the gene matches: 12. The CDR3 is 15 amino acids. CDR3 sequence (DNA): TGTGCCAGCACCGGGACAGTAGCCGTTAGCGGGGAGCTGTTTTTT. Translated: CASTGTVAVSGELFF.

The V call is TRBV6-1, the J call TRBJ2-6, with D unclear. The CDR3 runs 12 residues. CDR1 and CDR2 from the germline V gene are MNHNS and SASEGT. V lost 4 bases to trimming and J lost 5 bases, with 3 bases between them. The CDR3 loop reads CASSARANVLTF. As DNA, the CDR3 is TGTGCCAGCAGTGCCAGGGCCAACGTCCTGACTTTC.

This rearrangement joins TRBV6-5 to TRBJ1-2, with 8 bases fitting TRBD1. Unmatched junction bases numbered 8, after V lost 7 bases and J lost 4 bases. The CDR3 extends over 14 amino acids. Germline CDR1 MNHEY, CDR2 SVGAGI. CDR3 region: CASTQGAGFYGYTF. The CDR3 nucleotides read TGTGCCAGCACCCAGGGGGCAGGGTTCTATGGCTACACCTTC.

J is TRBJ2-7 and V is TRBV7-8; 8 nucleotides agree with TRBD1. Per the germline V gene, CDR1 is SGHVS and CDR2 is FQNEAQ. The CDR3 contains 15 residues. V was clipped by 2 bases and J by 5 bases; unmatched bases: 8. The CDR3 coding sequence is TGTGCCAGCAGCTTATTACTCCGGGACAGGAACGAGCAGTACTTC. Amino acids: CASSLLLRDRNEQYF.

This sequence joins TRBV13 and TRBJ2-3; 12 bases align to TRBD2. V trimming: 4 bases; J trimming: 7 bases; junction bases outside the gene matches: 6. The CDR3 consists of 15 residues. CDR1 is PRHDT and CDR2 is FYEKMQ in the germline V gene (reference sequence). The CDR3 loop is CASSYPSGGAYTQYF. In DNA, the CDR3 is TGTGCCAGCAGCTACCCTAGCGGGGGGGCCTATACGCAGTATTTT.

The chain recombines TRBV6-5 with TRBJ2-2; D possibly corresponds to TRBD1 (6 bases). The CDR3 has 16 amino acids. CDR1 is MNHEY, CDR2 SVGAGI, per germline. Trimming took 2 bases from V and 5 from J, leaving 15 bases between them. For the CDR3, the DNA is TGTGCCAGCAGTTACCGGCAGGGGACGGTTACCGGGGAGCTGTTTTTT. It yields the protein CASSYRQGTVTGELFF.

Only one count was recorded for this clone. The chain recombines TRBV28 with TRBJ1-1; D ambiguous. Trimming took 6 bases from V and 6 from J, leaving 11 bases between them. CDR3 length equals 12 residues. Germline CDR1 MDHEN, CDR2 SYDVKM. CDR3 DNA: TGTGCCAGCAGCCCCCTTGGCCCTGAAGCTTTCTTT. It codes for CASSPLGPEAFF.

The chain is built from TRBV5-1 and TRBJ1-1, with TRBD1 identical over 7 bases. The CDR3 spans 15 residues. With 0 bases clipped from V and 6 bases from J, the junction kept 8 bases outside the gene matches. Germline assignment: CDR1 SGHRS and CDR2 YFSETQ. Here the CDR3 DNA reads TGCGCCAGCAGCTTGGATAGACAGGGAATATCTGAAGCTTTCTTT. Translated, it gives CASSLDRQGISEAFF. Together with reference TRBV5-1 and TRBJ1-1, the CDR3 gives the full variable domain: KAGVTQTPRYLIKTRGQQVTLSCSPISGHRSVSWYQQTPGQGLQFLFEYFSETQRNKGNFPGRFSGRQFSNSRSEMNVSTLELGDSALYLCASSLDRQGISEAFFGQGTRLTVV.

The rearrangement links TRBV4-3 to TRBJ2-6, with a tentative D call TRBD1 (5 bases). Germline CDR1 and CDR2: LGHNA and YSLEER. This CDR3 spans 18 amino acids. Trimming stripped 2 bases from V and 0 bases from J, with 14 bases between. The CDR3 spells CASSQRVKGYSGANVLTF. The CDR3 nucleotides read TGCGCCAGCAGCCAAAGGGTTAAGGGGTACTCTGGGGCCAACGTCCTGACTTTC.

This clone appeared a few times. This rearrangement joins TRBV7-3 to TRBJ2-3; the D is unclear. V was cut by 11 bases and J by 4 bases, with 25 bases left in between. This CDR3 contains 16 residues. Germline CDR1 and CDR2: SGHTA and FQGTGA. This chain's CDR3 is CAPLPASWALADTQYF. In DNA, the CDR3 is TGTGCCCCTCTGCCCGCCAGTTGGGCCTTGGCAGATACGCAGTATTTT.